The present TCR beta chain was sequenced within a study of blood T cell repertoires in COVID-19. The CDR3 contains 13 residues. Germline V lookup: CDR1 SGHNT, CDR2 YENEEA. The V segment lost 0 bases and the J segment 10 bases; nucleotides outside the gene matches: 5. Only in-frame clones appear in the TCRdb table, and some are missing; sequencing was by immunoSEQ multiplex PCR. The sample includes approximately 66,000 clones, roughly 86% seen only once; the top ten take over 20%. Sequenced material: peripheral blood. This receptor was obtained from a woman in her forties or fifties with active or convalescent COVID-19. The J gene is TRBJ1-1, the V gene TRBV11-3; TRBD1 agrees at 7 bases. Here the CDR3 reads CASSLETGTAAFF. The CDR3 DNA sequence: TGTGCCAGCAGCTTAGAGACCGGGACAGCAGCTTTCTTT.